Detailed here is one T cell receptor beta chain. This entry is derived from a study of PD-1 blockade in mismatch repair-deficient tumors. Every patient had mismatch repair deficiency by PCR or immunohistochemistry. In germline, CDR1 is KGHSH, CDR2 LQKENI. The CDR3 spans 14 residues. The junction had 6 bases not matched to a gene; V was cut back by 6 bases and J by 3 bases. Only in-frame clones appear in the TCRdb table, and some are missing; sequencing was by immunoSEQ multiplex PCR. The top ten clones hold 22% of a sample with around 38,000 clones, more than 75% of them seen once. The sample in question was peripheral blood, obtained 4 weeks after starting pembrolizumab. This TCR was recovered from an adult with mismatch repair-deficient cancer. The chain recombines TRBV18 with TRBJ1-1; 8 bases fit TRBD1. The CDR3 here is CASSSRTGHTEAFF. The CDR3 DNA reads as TGTGCCAGCTCGTCTAGGACAGGGCACACTGAAGCTTTCTTT.